This T cell receptor beta chain was captured by sequencing in a study of regulatory T cells in long-lasting Graves disease (dated by TCRdb to the early 2020s). With respect to the entire study: Patients with newly diagnosed Graves' disease had been on antithyroid drugs for under 3 months. Persistent Graves' disease patients were compared with newly diagnosed Graves' disease patients by peripheral blood TCR sequencing and RNA sequencing. The study was registered as a clinical trial and conducted in China. TCR sequencing covered around 13 persistent and approximately 20 newly diagnosed Graves' disease patients, some 35 samples in total.

What the time point label conveys for this sample: newly diagnosed GD, antithyroid drugs for less than 3 months. For both TCR sequencing and RNA sequencing, RNA was extracted from PBMCs in TRIzol. The diagnosis of Graves' disease was made according to American Thyroid Association guidelines. Recruitment of patients was carried out at an endocrinology department in Xi'an, China. Each patient gave 9 to 10 milliliters of peripheral blood, collected in an EDTA anticoagulant tube. Ficoll Paque Plus density gradient separation was used to isolate PBMCs, and no further T cell sorting was done. An Agilent 2100 Bioanalyzer and agarose gel were used to check RNA quality, and a NanoDrop 2000 was used to measure RNA concentration. The full study reports these points: Persistent Graves' disease patients showed lower TCR Shannon entropy and fewer highly expanded clones than newly diagnosed patients, suggesting clonal expansion. More public clonotypes were shared among persistent patients (around 3,000) than among newly diagnosed patients (under 1,000). Peripheral blood alone was examined, since thyroid tissue, which constituted the primary lesion, could not be accessed. Only the TCR beta chain was sequenced and analyzed. Persistent disease showed preferential use of TRBV28, TRBJ1-2 and TRBJ2-5, whereas newly diagnosed disease favored TRBV20-1 and TRBJ2-1. The authors acknowledged the small sample size as a limitation that may reduce accuracy.

With respect to this clonotype: Its antigen is still unknown. No base qualities exist here, and no much larger clone lies one base off it.

CDR1 and CDR2 (MDHEN, SYDVKM) derive from the germline V gene. Including the terminal cysteine and phenylalanine, the CDR3 comprises 12 residues. The kept DNA is CDR3 alone, 36 bases in frame from the first base. At the junction V is shortened by 5 bases and J by 14 bases, with 15 bases in between. The receptor library was made with multiplex PCR. The sequencing machine was an Illumina HiSeq 4000. TCR beta libraries were built with iRepertoire HTBI primers and Arm-PCR amplification of CDR3 regions. PCR products were gel purified before sequencing. In the paper's pipeline: Gene usage analysis of CDR3 amino acid clonotypes relied on the roughly 64 TRBV and 14 TRBJ segments identified across samples. Filtered high-quality paired reads were merged into contigs using COPE and FqMerger. BLAST was used to align contigs to IMGT TRBV, TRBD and TRBJ reference genes, and CDR3 was defined according to IMGT. Clonotypes above 0.1% frequency were classified as highly expanded clones. Shannon entropy was used to measure repertoire diversity, and the Gini coefficient was used to measure V-J evenness. A clonotype was considered public if more than one individual shared it. TCRdb handled the public reads itself, with Q25 trimming in fastp and clone calling in MiXCR, and kept productive beta chains. Under each unique CDR3 protein, matching rows form one entry showing the most common genes and DNA. What appears here as the V and J calls and clone size reflects TCRdb's work, not the paper's. A total of hundreds of thousands of distinct CDR3 sequences appear in this sample, roughly 15% of them only once. The ten largest clones capture around a sixth of the sample.

Another study also made use of these data, one on T cells in Graves' hyperthyroidism and ophthalmopathy. The second publication reports: A patient counted as having stable Graves' hyperthyroidism if no progression to ophthalmopathy occurred over 18 months of follow-up. Hyperthyroidism patients were newly diagnosed, with disease duration under 2 months, and aged 18 to 65 years. Any patient with an uncontrolled infection, another autoimmune disease, pregnancy or lactation was excluded. Clinical symptoms, serum thyroxine and TRAb, thyroid ultrasound, and orbital computed tomography formed the basis for the diagnoses. The first round of RT-PCR for the TCR CDR3 was performed with the HTBI primer set and the Qiagen OneStep RT-PCR kit. Most expanded thyroid clonotypes (frequency above 0.001) were also detected in blood, a finding suggesting that blood repertoires may reflect thyroid immune responses. A 13 V-J signature model separated ophthalmopathy from stable hyperthyroidism, with just over 85% sensitivity and around 84% specificity in cross-validation and 80%/75% in testing. In validation, the model predicted progression to ophthalmopathy with approximately 70% sensitivity and over 72% specificity, a median of approximately 6.5 months before onset. TCR V-J signatures able to tell the groups apart were searched for in a discovery cohort of 90 to 100 patients, of whom around 43 had Graves' ophthalmopathy and 57 had stable Graves' hyperthyroidism. Prospective prediction of ophthalmopathy was tested in an independent validation cohort of 18 to 20 hyperthyroidism patients and approximately 17 patients who later progressed to ophthalmopathy. The roughly 100 discovery patients were randomly divided into training and test sets at a 7:3 ratio. Thyroid tissue and blood T-cell repertoires from about 6 Graves' hyperthyroidism patients were also compared in the study. After sampling, hyperthyroidism patients received methimazole starting at 30 mg daily, and ophthalmopathy patients received high-dose intravenous methylprednisolone. A second multiplex PCR round built the libraries, followed by size selection and purification. Libraries were sequenced paired-end with 100 bp reads on an Illumina HiSeq2000. SOAPnuke was used to process the raw data, throwing out any read that contained adapters or uncalled bases, had a mean Phred below 15, or lacked an exact constant-primer or identifier match. COPE v1.2.5 was used to merge the high-quality paired reads, and each unique nucleotide sequence was defined as a clonotype. Clonotypes were aligned to IMGT TRBV, TRBD and TRBJ reference segments using MiTCR v1.1. Analysis was restricted to V-J combinations with a frequency above 0.0001, which covered 99% to 99.2% of repertoires. A TCS score was defined as the ratio of F50 (clonal expansion) to E x V (chaos), with BLOSUM62-based TCRdist applied between CDR3 peptides within each V-J. Welch's t-statistics and random forest reduced roughly 530 V-J features to 10 to 15, which were used in a naive Bayes classifier (R e1071). Sample size was not statistically predetermined, and investigators were not blinded to group allocation. The paper describes TCR Vbeta CDR3 sequencing of around 130 peripheral blood samples, made up of roughly 40 ophthalmopathy patients, roughly 80 hyperthyroidism patients and some 17 progressor patients.

Sequenced here: peripheral blood mononuclear cells (PBMCs), sampled at new diagnosis, from a patient treated with antithyroid drugs. This chain joins TRBV28 to TRBJ1-4; no D gene can be assigned with confidence. This clonotype was sampled from a woman in her 30s with Graves disease. Donor details come from another sample of the same person, matched by shared clones. The DNA sequence is TGTGCCAGCAGTGCAGACCCCGCGGGTCTGTTTTTT. This is translated as CASSADPAGLFF.